The 11 T cell receptor beta chains listed next were all sequenced from one sample in a study of T cell changes during pregnancy in multiple sclerosis. The table came from immunoSEQ multiplex PCR; TCRdb's copy has only in-frame clones and leaves some out. The repertoire holds 55,000 or so clones, around 89% seen once, with over 0.45% in the top ten. Sequenced material: CD4+ T cells from peripheral blood mononuclear cells, taken in the first trimester of pregnancy. The receptor set was obtained from a female donor with multiple sclerosis, enrolled in a pregnancy study.

V and J are TRBV5-4 and TRBJ2-3, with TRBD1 identical over 9 bases. The germline V gene has CDR1 SGHNT and CDR2 YYREEE (reference sequence). Trimming removed 3 bases from V and 7 bases from J; junction bases left unmatched: 6. CDR3 size: 14 residues. The CDR3 protein is CASSSVGQGNTQYF. Here the CDR3 DNA reads TGTGCCAGCAGCTCGGTGGGACAGGGAAATACGCAGTATTTT.

V and J are TRBV11-1 and TRBJ2-3, with TRBD2 matching over 8 bases. There are 15 residues in the CDR3. CDR1 and CDR2 from the germline V gene are SGHAT and FQDESV (reference sequence). With V trimmed by 3 bases and J by 2 bases, 4 bases remained unmatched. The DNA of the CDR3 is TGTGCCAGCAGCTTGGCGGGAGGCCCCACAGATACGCAGTATTTT. It specifies CASSLAGGPTDTQYF.

The chain couples TRBV28 to TRBJ1-1; tentative D call: TRBD1 (5 bases). CDR3 length equals 11 residues. CDR1 MDHEN and CDR2 SYDVKM come from the germline V gene. Trimming pared 6 bases from V and 5 bases from J, leaving 7 bases between. In DNA form, the CDR3 reads TGTGCCAGCAGCAGGGTTACTGAAGCTTTCTTT. It encodes CASSRVTEAFF.

This clone was counted only a few times. The CDR3 region is CASSLRDRVSYGYTF. The CDR3 coding sequence is TGTGCCAGCAGTTTGCGGGACAGGGTGAGCTATGGCTACACCTTC. The chain combines TRBV28 with TRBJ1-2; 9 bases are shared with TRBD1. Looked up from germline, CDR1 is MDHEN and CDR2 is SYDVKM. The junction had 6 bases not matched to a gene; V was cut back by 3 bases and J by 4 bases. There are 15 residues in the CDR3.

CDR3 sequence (DNA): TGTGCCAGCAGTGATCCTATAGCGGGGGCCTTCCAAGAGACCCAGTACTTC. This translates into CASSDPIAGAFQETQYF. The chain joins TRBV6-1 to TRBJ2-5, with 9 bases lining up with TRBD2. Germline V gene lookup returns CDR1 MNHNS and CDR2 SASEGT. V gave up 3 bases and J gave up 1 base; unmatched junction bases: 9. This CDR3 is built from 17 residues.

In nucleotides, the CDR3 is TGTGCCATCAGCGAAGGACAGCTCTACAATGAGCAGTTCTTC. Residues: CAISEGQLYNEQFF. The V gene is TRBV10-3, the J gene TRBJ2-1, with D tentatively TRBD1 (6 bases). Germline CDR1 and CDR2: ENHRY and SYGVKD. The CDR3 loop spans 14 amino acids. V gave up 6 bases and J gave up 3 bases, with 12 bases separating them.

This chain uses TRBV5-1 with TRBJ2-1; D is perhaps TRBD2 (6 bases). The germline V and J ends were trimmed by 4 bases and 14 bases, with 19 bases remaining between them. The germline gives CDR1 SGHRS, CDR2 YFSETQ. The CDR3 has 13 residues. CDR3: CASSLGFGTGEFF. The CDR3 coding sequence is TGCGCCAGCAGCCTCGGGTTCGGGACGGGGGAGTTCTTC.

V gene TRBV11-1 combines with J gene TRBJ1-1, with 8 bases fitting TRBD1. The CDR3 is made up of 13 amino acids. V trimming: 6 bases; J trimming: 5 bases; junction bases outside the gene matches: 5. The germline V gene encodes CDR1 SGHAT and CDR2 FQDESV (reference sequence). As DNA, the CDR3 is TGTGCCAGCAGATATACAGGGGGAACTGAAGCTTTCTTT. This encodes CASRYTGGTEAFF.

The CDR3 protein is CASSVRGVGELFF. As DNA, the CDR3 is TGTGCCAGTAGCGTCAGGGGTGTCGGGGAGCTGTTTTTT. This chain uses TRBV19 with TRBJ2-2, with a tentative D call TRBD1 (6 bases). The germline gives CDR1 LNHDA, CDR2 SQIVND (reference sequence). Trimming cost V 6 bases and J 7 bases, with 12 bases left between them. The CDR3 is made up of 13 amino acids.

This chain connects TRBV19 to TRBJ2-2, with D perhaps matching TRBD1 (5 bases). The V end lost 3 bases, the J end lost 4 bases, and 12 bases lay between the germline ends. The germline V gene has CDR1 LNHDA and CDR2 SQIVND (reference sequence). The CDR3 has 15 residues. The CDR3 sequence is CASSIWGSGTGELFF. In DNA form, the CDR3 reads TGTGCCAGTAGTATCTGGGGCTCGGGCACCGGGGAGCTGTTTTTT.

The chain combines TRBV18 with TRBJ1-1; D might be TRBD1 (5 bases). Germline lookup yields CDR1 KGHSH and CDR2 LQKENI. The CDR3 runs to 13 residues. Trimming pared 8 bases from V and 0 bases from J, leaving 10 bases between. CDR3 region: CASGPGVNTEAFF. The CDR3 region has the DNA TGTGCCAGCGGCCCGGGGGTGAACACTGAAGCTTTCTTT.